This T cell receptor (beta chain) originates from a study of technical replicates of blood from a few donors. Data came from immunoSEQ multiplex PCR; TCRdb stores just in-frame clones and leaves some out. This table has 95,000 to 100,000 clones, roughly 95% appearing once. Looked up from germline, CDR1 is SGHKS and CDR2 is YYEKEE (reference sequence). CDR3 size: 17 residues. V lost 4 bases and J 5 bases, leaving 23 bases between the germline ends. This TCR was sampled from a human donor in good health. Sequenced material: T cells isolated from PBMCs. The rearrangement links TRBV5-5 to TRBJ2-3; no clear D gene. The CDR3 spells CASSNLYNLDIGDTQYF. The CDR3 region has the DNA TGTGCCAGCAGCAACCTTTACAATCTTGATATTGGAGATACGCAGTATTTT.